This TCR beta chain was captured by sequencing in a study of T cells expressing NK-cell markers. Study background: CD3+CD56+NKG2C+, CD3+CD56+NKG2C- and CD3+CD56-NKG2C+ T cells, once sorted, supplied the TCR beta repertoires.

5'RACE template switching with UMIs generated TCR beta cDNA. One entry per CDR3 protein, without DNA, is what TCRdb gives after re-calling the 5' RACE reads. The listing records around 15,000 distinct CDR3 sequences. The CDR3 runs 14 residues. Germline-derived CDR1 and CDR2 are SGDLS and YYNGEE. The sequenced sample consisted of blood T cells: a sorted CD56 or NKG2C T cell subset, CD4+ or CD8+ T cells, or bulk PBMC T cells (not recorded which). The J gene is TRBJ2-7, the V gene TRBV9; as DNA is missing, the TRBD1 call by TCRdb cannot be tested. This clonotype was obtained from a man aged 18 to 70 in good health. The CDR3 reads CASSAGQGSNEQYF.